A single sample is the source of the 22 T cell receptor beta chains below, sequenced in a study of cytomegalovirus exposure and HLA in healthy donors. A multiplex PCR was run with 60 Vbeta primers and 13 Jbeta primers. TCRdb's copy holds only in-frame clones and misses some; the assay was immunoSEQ multiplex PCR. Of 100,000 or so clones listed, less than 65% are singletons. What was sequenced was PBMCs. The receptors were sampled from a woman in her twenties or thirties in good health and CMV-seropositive.

This clone was counted between two and nine times. Different DNA sequences within this sample yield the same CDR3. The rearrangement joins TRBV14 to TRBJ1-1, with D uncertain. Trimming left V 1 base short and J 0 bases short, with 6 bases between. Germline V gene lookup returns CDR1 SGHDN and CDR2 FVKESK. The CDR3 totals 14 residues. Written as DNA, the CDR3 is TGTGCCAGCAGCCAAGCAGGCATGAACACTGAAGCTTTCTTT. It translates to CASSQAGMNTEAFF. Full variable domain (remainder filled in from reference TRBV14 and TRBJ1-1): EAGVTQFPSHSVIEKGQTVTLRCDPISGHDNLYWYRRVMGKEIKFLLHFVKESKQDESGMPNNRFLAERTGGTYSTLKVQPAELEDSGVYFCASSQAGMNTEAFFGQGTRLTVV.

The V gene is TRBV18, the J gene TRBJ1-1; TRBD1 might be the D (6 bases). In germline, CDR1 is KGHSH, CDR2 LQKENI. The CDR3 consists of 14 residues. Trimming removed 3 bases at V and 2 bases at J, with 10 bases between. The CDR3 spells CASSPRGINTEAFF. DNA for the CDR3: TGTGCCAGCTCACCCAGGGGAATAAACACTGAAGCTTTCTTT.

This clone was counted once. The chain carries TRBV6-1 and TRBJ2-2, with 8 bases aligning to TRBD1. CDR1 and CDR2 (germline): MNHNS, SASEGT. The CDR3 sequence is 15 residues long. V gave up 2 bases and J gave up 4 bases; unmatched junction bases: 3. The CDR3 DNA reads as TGTGCCAGCAGTGAAATAACAGGGGGCACCGGGGAGCTGTTTTTT. This codes for CASSEITGGTGELFF.

This clone has a handful of counts. V and J are TRBV27 and TRBJ2-2; the D gene is possibly TRBD1 (7 bases). The CDR3 consists of 15 residues. The germline V gene has CDR1 MNHEY and CDR2 SMNVEV (reference sequence). Trimming cost V 8 bases and J 8 bases, with 21 bases left between them. The CDR3 region has the DNA TGTGCCAGCTCCCAGGGGGGCACGAAAAAAGGGGAGCTGTTTTTT. Protein: CASSQGGTKKGELFF.

This CDR3 reads CASIQRTGGANMGNQPQHF. The CDR3 region has the DNA TGTGCCAGCATACAAAGGACGGGGGGCGCGAATATGGGCAATCAGCCCCAGCATTTT. The chain combines TRBV21-1 with TRBJ1-5. TRBV21-1 is shown as a pseudogene. There are 19 residues in the CDR3.

The gene calls are TRBV7-9 and TRBJ1-2; weak D call: TRBD1 (5 bases). The CDR3 has 13 amino acids. Per germline, CDR1 SEHNR and CDR2 FQNEAQ (reference sequence). The ends were cut back, 6 bases at V and 3 bases at J, with 11 bases in the middle. The CDR3 loop reads CASSGGQHYGYTF. The CDR3 DNA reads TGTGCCAGCAGTGGTGGACAACACTATGGCTACACCTTC.

The V and J genes are TRBV5-1 and TRBJ1-6, with 9 bases identical to TRBD1. J was trimmed by 9 bases and V by 4 bases; bases with no gene match: 8. This CDR3 comprises 15 residues. The germline gives CDR1 SGHRS, CDR2 YFSETQ. CDR3 DNA sequence: TGCGCCAGCAGCATCCCCGGGACAGGGAGTTCACCCCTCCACTTT. Translating it yields CASSIPGTGSSPLHF.

This chain joins TRBV5-4 and TRBJ2-3; 10 bases agree with TRBD2. Unmatched junction bases numbered 10, after V lost 1 base and J lost 2 bases. Germline V gene data show CDR1 as SGHNT and CDR2 as YYREEE (reference sequence). This CDR3 comprises 18 residues. CDR3: CASSLRLAGALNTDTQYF. In DNA form, the CDR3 reads TGTGCCAGCAGCTTGCGGCTAGCGGGGGCCTTAAACACAGATACGCAGTATTTT.

V usage is TRBV28 and J usage is TRBJ1-1, with 10 bases that match TRBD1. CDR3 length: 15 residues. Unmatched junction bases numbered 6, after V lost 6 bases and J lost 2 bases. CDR1 and CDR2 (germline): MDHEN, SYDVKM. CDR3 sequence (DNA): TGTGCCAGCAGGTTCCGGGACAGGGGTAACACTGAAGCTTTCTTT. Protein: CASRFRDRGNTEAFF.

The genes are TRBV7-2 and TRBJ1-1, with TRBD1 matching 7 bases. The length of the CDR3 is 15 residues. After removal of 2 bases from V and 11 bases from J, the junction contained 14 bases not matched to a gene. Germline V gives CDR1 SGHTA, CDR2 FQGNSA. CDR3 loop: CASSLPLVQGGSAFF. DNA for the CDR3: TGTGCCAGCAGCTTACCCCTTGTGCAGGGGGGTAGTGCTTTCTTT. The variable domain in full, completed from reference TRBV7-2 and TRBJ1-1, reads GAGVSQSPSNKVTEKGKDVELRCDPISGHTALYWYRQSLGQGLEFLIYFQGNSAPDKSGLPSDRFSAERTGGSVSTLTIQRTQQEDSAVYLCASSLPLVQGGSAFFGQGTRLTVV.

Comment on this clone: An end of the junction does not agree with germline; a read error may underlie this. V is TRBV7-9 and J is TRBJ1-2; perhaps TRBD1 as D (5 bases). Germline CDR1 and CDR2: SEHNR and FQNEAQ (reference sequence). There are 12 residues in the CDR3. The CDR3 DNA reads TGTTCCAGCAGTTCTCGGACATATGGCTACACCTTC. Translation gives CSSSSRTYGYTF.

This chain uses TRBV4-1 with TRBJ1-2; 10 nucleotides match TRBD1. The germline CDR1 and CDR2 sequences are MGHRA and YSYEKL. With V trimmed by 4 bases and J by 6 bases, 14 bases remained unmatched. The CDR3 is 17 residues long. CDR3: CASSPLRQGGTGDGYTF. In DNA, the CDR3 is TGCGCCAGCAGCCCCCTAAGGCAGGGCGGGACAGGGGATGGCTACACCTTC.

This clone was seen a few times. The genes are TRBV7-9 and TRBJ1-4, with D unclear. CDR3 length: 14 amino acids. The ends were cut back, 1 base at V and 11 bases at J, with 14 bases in the middle. CDR1 is SEHNR and CDR2 is FQNEAQ in the germline V gene (reference sequence). The DNA of the CDR3 is TGTGCCAGCAGCTTAGGGGCGAAACTGGGCAAACTGTTTTTT. Protein product: CASSLGAKLGKLFF. The variable domain in full, completed from reference TRBV7-9 and TRBJ1-4, reads DTGVSQNPRHKITKRGQNVTFRCDPISEHNRLYWYRQTLGQGPEFLTYFQNEAQLEKSRLLSDRFSAERPKGSFSTLEIQRTEQGDSAMYLCASSLGAKLGKLFFGSGTQLSVL.

Here the CDR3 DNA reads TGTGCCACCACAGACAGGGAGGACTACGAGCAGTACTTC. Residues: CATTDREDYEQYF. This chain connects TRBV10-3 to TRBJ2-7; D may be TRBD1 (7 bases). This CDR3 region has 13 residues. The germline CDR1 and CDR2 sequences are ENHRY and SYGVKD. Trimming took off 10 bases at V and 3 bases at J, with 16 bases between the two ends.

This clone was observed a few times. The CDR3 nucleotides read TGTGCCAGCAGCCAGTCCTGGAAGGGGACTGAAGCTTTCTTT. Encoded protein: CASSQSWKGTEAFF. The chain uses TRBV14 and TRBJ1-1; D may be TRBD1 (5 bases). Between the trimmed V and J ends, which lost 3 bases and 5 bases, there was a span of 13 bases. Per germline, CDR1 SGHDN and CDR2 FVKESK. The CDR3 has 14 amino acids.

V usage is TRBV19 and J usage is TRBJ2-3; 10 bases agree with TRBD2. Germline V gene sequence: CDR1 LNHDA, CDR2 SQIVND (reference sequence). The CDR3 sequence is 16 residues long. The ends lost 5 bases at V and 2 bases at J; junction bases unmatched: 7. CDR3 residues: CASSSVAGGFTDTQYF. In DNA form, the CDR3 reads TGTGCCAGTAGTTCCGTAGCGGGGGGTTTCACAGATACGCAGTATTTT. The variable domain in full, completed from reference TRBV19 and TRBJ2-3, reads DGGITQSPKYLFRKEGQNVTLSCEQNLNHDAMYWYRQDPGQGLRLIYYSQIVNDFQKGDIAEGYSVSREKKESFPLTVTSAQKNPTAFYLCASSSVAGGFTDTQYFGPGTRLTVL.

The chain couples TRBV20-1 to TRBJ2-7, with D maybe TRBD2 (6 bases). CDR3 length: 11 residues. V lost 7 bases and J lost 6, with 13 bases in between. Germline V gene data show CDR1 as DFQATT and CDR2 as SNEGSKA (reference sequence). The chain's CDR3 is CSVGRGGEQYF. The CDR3 DNA is TGCAGTGTGGGGCGGGGTGGCGAGCAGTACTTC.

The chain recombines TRBV7-9 with TRBJ2-2, with a tentative D call TRBD2 (6 bases). V lost 5 bases and J 4 bases, leaving 14 bases between the germline ends. The CDR3 covers 15 residues. Per the germline V gene, CDR1 is SEHNR and CDR2 is FQNEAQ (reference sequence). The CDR3 region is CASSNGDFPTGELFF. CDR3 nucleotide sequence: TGTGCCAGCAGCAATGGGGACTTCCCCACCGGGGAGCTGTTTTTT.

This chain joins TRBV5-1 and TRBJ2-3, with D possibly TRBD1 on 5 matching bases. The CDR3 covers 13 residues. Germline V gene sequence: CDR1 SGHRS, CDR2 YFSETQ. Trimming left V 0 bases short and J 6 bases short, with 8 bases between. The CDR3 DNA sequence: TGCGCCAGCAGCTTGGGCCGACAGGATACGCAGTATTTT. Amino acid sequence: CASSLGRQDTQYF.

V and J are TRBV5-1 and TRBJ1-1; the D gene is possibly TRBD1 (5 bases). The CDR3 covers 14 residues. Trimming took 1 base from V and 3 from J, leaving 10 bases between them. Germline V gives CDR1 SGHRS, CDR2 YFSETQ. Written as DNA, the CDR3 is TGCGCCAGCAGCTTGCGGGGAGGGGACACTGAAGCTTTCTTT. It encodes CASSLRGGDTEAFF.

CDR3 loop: CAIRGGNSPLHF. The CDR3 nucleotides are TGTGCCATCAGGGGGGGAAATTCACCCCTCCACTTT. V is TRBV10-3 and J is TRBJ1-6; a possible D gene is TRBD1 (5 bases). This CDR3 is 12 amino acids long. Germline values: CDR1 ENHRY, CDR2 SYGVKD. Trimming removed 6 bases from V and 7 bases from J, with 7 bases in between.

This chain uses TRBV5-4 with TRBJ1-2; D is unclear. Germline V gene data show CDR1 as SGHNT and CDR2 as YYREEE (reference sequence). Deletions cut 0 bases from V and 0 bases from J, with 6 bases between. The CDR3 has 14 residues. CDR3 bases: TGTGCCAGCAGCTTGGACAGAGCTAACTATGGCTACACCTTC. It translates to CASSLDRANYGYTF.